The T cell receptor (beta chain) described here comes from a study of shared clonotypes between healthy human individuals. Assay: immunoSEQ multiplex PCR; the TCRdb copy retains only in-frame clones and omits some. The sample has about 340,000 clones, over 70% seen once. The germline V and J ends were trimmed by 3 bases and 4 bases, with 15 bases remaining between them. The CDR3 consists of 15 residues. Germline V gene data show CDR1 as SNHLY and CDR2 as FYNNEI. The sample was memory CD4+ T cells sorted from blood. As to subset: CD45RA-negative fraction. This chain connects TRBV2 to TRBJ1-2; D is undetermined. The clonotype comes from a man aged 30 to 39 in good health. The CDR3 loop reads CASSDGNLGLYGYTF. CDR3 bases: TGTGCCAGCAGTGATGGGAACTTAGGGCTCTATGGCTACACCTTC.